This T cell receptor beta chain was sequenced in a study of T-cell memory formation after mild COVID-19. Study-level background: TCR clusters largely stayed donor specific.

Findings of the study overall: Clones contracting over day 15 to 85 were CD4/CD8 balanced, with later expanders leaning CD4+. CD4+ contracting clones lay mainly in CM and EM, CD8+ ones in EMRA.

TCRdb independently ran MiXCR on the 5' RACE reads; one entry per CDR3 protein. The repertoire consists of roughly 610,000 distinct CDR3 sequences, with 17% occurring once and the leading ten covering less than 10%. In this sample, this clonotype turned up many times. Its antigen is unidentified. Material for sequencing was PBMCs or a T cell subset sorted from them (not recorded which). This TCR came from an adult woman who had mild COVID-19 (a few samples of this study predate the infection). Cell type and time point are not known.

For the CDR3, the DNA is TGTGCCAGCAGCTTAATTCTGGCGGGCATTCAGTACTTC. Amino acid sequence: CASSLILAGIQYF. The chain joins TRBV7-2 to TRBJ2-4; a possible D gene is TRBD2 (5 bases). Germline-derived CDR1 and CDR2 are SGHTA and FQGNSA. V was trimmed by 2 bases and J by 9 bases, leaving 11 bases between them. This CDR3 has 13 amino acids.